Here is one TCR beta chain with its context. Researchers took RNA transcripts and amplified the TCR beta CDR3 regions from them. Researchers ran a first-round RT-PCR on the TCR CDR3 using the HTBI primer set. TCRdb re-analysed the multiplex PCR reads in MiXCR, keeping a single row per CDR3 protein. The table has about 420,000 distinct CDR3 sequences, about a sixth seen once; the top ten hold over 7.5%. There are 15 residues in the CDR3. Germline CDR1 is MNHNS and CDR2 is SASEGT. After removal of 7 bases from V and 0 bases from J, the junction contained 3 bases not matched to a gene. This sample stems from a study of T cells in Graves' hyperthyroidism and ophthalmopathy.

The TCR was taken from a woman between 18 and 29 years old with Graves' hyperthyroidism. The V gene is TRBV6-1, the J gene TRBJ2-3; 11 bases are shared with TRBD2. Sequencing input: blood. CDR3 sequence: CASTWTSGSTDTQYF. CDR3 nucleotide sequence: TGTGCCAGCACCTGGACTAGCGGGAGCACAGATACGCAGTATTTT.